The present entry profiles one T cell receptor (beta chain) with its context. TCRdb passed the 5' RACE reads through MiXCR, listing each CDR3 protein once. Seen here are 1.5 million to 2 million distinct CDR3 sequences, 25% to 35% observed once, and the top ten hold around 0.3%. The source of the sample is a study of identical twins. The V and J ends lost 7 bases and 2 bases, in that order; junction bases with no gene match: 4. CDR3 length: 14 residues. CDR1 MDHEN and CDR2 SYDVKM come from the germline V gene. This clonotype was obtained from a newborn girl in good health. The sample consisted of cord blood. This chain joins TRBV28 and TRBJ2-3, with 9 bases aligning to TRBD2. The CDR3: CASNLAGSTDTQYF. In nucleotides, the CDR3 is TGTGCCAGCAACCTAGCGGGATCCACAGATACGCAGTATTTT.